These 5 T cell receptor beta chains were all obtained from the same sample, sequenced in a study of CXCR3-negative and CXCR3-positive naive CD8 T cells. Findings and caveats of the study: Greater hydrophobicity was found in TRB CDR3s of CXCR3-positive naive cells than of CXCR3-negative naive cells.

These receptors have no known antigen. TRB cDNA libraries were made by UMI-labeled 5' RACE. Each CDR3 protein gets one entry in TCRdb, which reprocessed the 5' RACE reads and gives no DNA. The specimen's table records about 94,000 distinct CDR3 sequences. The source material was naive CXCR3+ CD8+ T cells from blood. Stated subset: CD45RO-CCR7+CD27+CD95- naive CD8+ T cells expressing CXCR3 (TNR3+). The receptors stem from a human donor in good health. Some clones in this sample may be carry-over from other donors' samples.

The J gene is TRBJ2-1, the V gene TRBV6-5. This CDR3 has 14 residues. Germline V gene lookup returns CDR1 MNHEY and CDR2 SVGAGI. This CDR3 is CASSYEGSGNEQFF.

This CDR3 is CASSWTGHEQYF. This chain connects TRBV6-6 to TRBJ2-7; lacking DNA, the TRBD1 call made by TCRdb goes unchecked. The germline V gene encodes CDR1 MNHNY and CDR2 SVGAGI (reference sequence). The CDR3 has 12 amino acids.

The V gene is TRBV5-1, the J gene TRBJ2-1; TCRdb outputs TRBD2, but without DNA this stays unchecked. The CDR3 covers 16 residues. Germline V gene lookup returns CDR1 SGHRS and CDR2 YFSETQ. CDR3 amino acids: CASSFPGGASDNEQFF.

This chain connects TRBV19 to TRBJ2-1; the D call of TRBD2 rests on TCRdb alone, since no DNA is present to check it. From germline, CDR1 is LNHDA and CDR2 SQIVND (reference sequence). CDR3 length equals 15 residues. The CDR3 is CASSISGGIYNEQFF.

The V call is TRBV6-2 or TRBV6-3, the J call TRBJ2-7; there is no DNA to check the TCRdb D call of TRBD1. Germline loops: CDR1 MNHEY, CDR2 SVGEGT. The CDR3 contains 14 residues. CDR3 residues: CASSYGQGTYEQYF.